A single sample gave rise to the 11 T cell receptor beta chains below, sequenced in a study of blood T cell repertoires in COVID-19. The protocol was immunoSEQ multiplex PCR, while the TCRdb copy is restricted to in-frame clones and leaves out a portion. The table shows 70,000 or so clones, with about nine tenths occurring only once. Sequenced sample: peripheral blood. The origin of the receptors is a man younger than 45 with acute or convalescent COVID-19.

The V and J genes are TRBV19 and TRBJ1-5; D unresolved. This CDR3 comprises 12 residues. Trimming took 5 bases from V and 3 from J, leaving 5 bases between them. In germline, CDR1 is LNHDA, CDR2 SQIVND (reference sequence). CDR3: CASSLPNQPQHF. The CDR3 bases are TGTGCCAGTAGTCTTCCCAATCAGCCCCAGCATTTT.

V and J are TRBV3-1 (or the pseudogene TRBV3-2) and TRBJ1-1; D remains ambiguous. The CDR3 has 14 amino acids. Per the germline V gene, CDR1 is LGHDT and CDR2 is YNNKEL (reference sequence). Trimming shortened V by 4 bases and J by 2 bases, and 11 bases separated the two germline ends. As DNA, the CDR3 is TGTGCCAGCAGCCCGAGGCCGGAAAACACTGAAGCTTTCTTT. Translating gives CASSPRPENTEAFF.

The chain is built from TRBV6-1 and TRBJ1-1; tentative D call: TRBD1 (5 bases). Trimming removed 3 bases from V and 0 bases from J, with 8 bases in between. Germline V gene lookup returns CDR1 MNHNS and CDR2 SASEGT. There are 14 residues in the CDR3. DNA for the CDR3: TGTGCCAGCAGTGAGGGGGGTCTGAACACTGAAGCTTTCTTT. Its protein is CASSEGGLNTEAFF.

CDR3 amino acids: CASSPGGRETQYF. Written as DNA, the CDR3 is TGTGCCAGCTCACCCGGGGGGCGAGAGACCCAGTACTTC. This sequence joins TRBV18 and TRBJ2-5; D may be TRBD2 (7 bases). The CDR3 is made up of 13 amino acids. V gave up 3 bases and J gave up 4 bases, with 9 bases separating them. Germline V gene lookup returns CDR1 KGHSH and CDR2 LQKENI.

This chain uses TRBV24-1 with TRBJ2-7, with D possibly TRBD1 on 5 matching bases. CDR1 KGHDR and CDR2 SFDVKD come from the germline V gene. Between the trimmed V and J ends, which lost 7 bases and 6 bases, there was a span of 15 bases. The CDR3 length is 13 residues. CDR3 sequence: CATSKTGDGEQYV. CDR3 nucleotide sequence: TGTGCCACCAGCAAAACAGGAGATGGCGAGCAGTACGTC.

This chain uses TRBV5-1 with TRBJ1-2; a possible D gene is TRBD1 (6 bases). Looked up from germline, CDR1 is SGHRS and CDR2 is YFSETQ. The ends were cut back, 0 bases at V and 0 bases at J, with 9 bases in the middle. CDR3 length: 15 amino acids. CDR3 DNA sequence: TGCGCCAGCAGCTTGGCCGAGGGGGCTAACTATGGCTACACCTTC. It yields the protein CASSLAEGANYGYTF.

The V call is TRBV6-5, the J call TRBJ1-2; 12 positions match TRBD1. This CDR3 region has 14 residues. Per germline, CDR1 MNHEY and CDR2 SVGAGI. V was clipped by 6 bases and J by 6 bases; unmatched bases: 5. CDR3 in amino acids: CASSAGTGGNGYTF. DNA for the CDR3: TGTGCCAGCAGCGCCGGGACAGGGGGCAATGGCTACACCTTC.

The chain recombines TRBV7-2 with TRBJ1-1, with unresolved D. Germline V gene data show CDR1 as SGHTA and CDR2 as FQGNSA. CDR3 size: 14 residues. The V end was cut by 4 bases, the J end by 1 base, with 10 bases between. The CDR3 DNA is TGTGCCAGCAGCTCCCGGAGGGCGAACACTGAAGCTTTCTTT. This translates into CASSSRRANTEAFF.

The chain joins TRBV2 to TRBJ2-1; 9 nucleotides align to TRBD2. This CDR3 comprises 15 residues. Trimming removed 6 bases from V and 7 bases from J; junction bases left unmatched: 10. Germline V gene lookup returns CDR1 SNHLY and CDR2 FYNNEI. CDR3 coding DNA: TGTGCCAGCAGGGCCCTGAGAGCGGGAGGAAATGAGCAGTTCTTC. Its translation is CASRALRAGGNEQFF.

This chain links TRBV5-4 with TRBJ2-1, with 8 bases fitting TRBD2. The germline CDR1 and CDR2 sequences are SGHNT and YYREEE (reference sequence). The CDR3 spans 15 residues. V shed 0 bases and J 6 bases; nucleotides not matched to a gene: 5. CDR3 sequence: CASSLAGGPINEQFF. Here the CDR3 DNA reads TGTGCCAGCAGCTTGGCGGGGGGGCCCATCAATGAGCAGTTCTTC.

This clone came up a few times. The CDR3 loop reads CASSLTRSYEQYF. CDR3 sequence (DNA): TGTGCCAGCAGTCTTACCAGGTCCTACGAGCAGTACTTC. J is TRBJ2-7 and V is TRBV6-5; D is undetermined. The CDR3 length is 13 residues. V dropped 5 bases and J dropped 1 base, with 9 bases sitting between them. The germline gives CDR1 MNHEY, CDR2 SVGAGI.